This T cell receptor beta chain was sequenced in a study of long-term antiretroviral therapy in people with HIV. Whole-study results and caveats: The study found narrower CDR3 length ranges in HIV repertoires than in controls.

immunoSEQ v3.0 was run at survey level. Profiling relied on immunoSEQ multiplex PCR, and the TCRdb table lists in-frame clones only, not all of them. The sample records roughly 20,000 clones, roughly four fifths being singletons. On this clone: As yet, its antigen is unknown.

The CDR3 length is 16 residues. V was shortened by 3 bases and J by 1 base, with 10 bases between the two germline ends. CDR1 LNHDA and CDR2 SQIVND come from the germline V gene (reference sequence). The chain uses TRBV19 and TRBJ2-6, with D maybe TRBD1 (5 bases). The specimen comprised unsorted PBMCs, sampled 1.5 years after starting antiretroviral therapy. The TCR originated in a man aged 25 to 40 with HIV. CDR3 region: CASSIGAYSGANVLTF. The CDR3 DNA reads as TGTGCCAGTAGTATTGGGGCCTATTCTGGGGCCAACGTCCTGACTTTC.